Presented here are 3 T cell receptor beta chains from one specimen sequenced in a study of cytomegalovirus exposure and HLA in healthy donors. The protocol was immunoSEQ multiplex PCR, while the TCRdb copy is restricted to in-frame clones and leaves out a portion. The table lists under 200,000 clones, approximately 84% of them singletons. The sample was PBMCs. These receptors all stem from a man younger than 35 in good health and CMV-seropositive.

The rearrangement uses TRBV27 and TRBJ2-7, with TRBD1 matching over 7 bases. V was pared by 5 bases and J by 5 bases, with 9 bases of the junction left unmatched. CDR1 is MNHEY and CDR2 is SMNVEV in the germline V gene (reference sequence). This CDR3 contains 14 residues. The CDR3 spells CASSTRPTGNEQYF. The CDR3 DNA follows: TGTGCCAGCAGTACACGACCGACAGGGAACGAGCAGTACTTC.

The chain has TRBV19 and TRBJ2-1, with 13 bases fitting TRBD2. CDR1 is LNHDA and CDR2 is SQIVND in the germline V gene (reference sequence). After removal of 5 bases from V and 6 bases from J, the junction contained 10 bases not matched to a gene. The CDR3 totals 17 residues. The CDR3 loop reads CASSGRTSGSLGNEQFF. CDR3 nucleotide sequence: TGTGCCAGTAGTGGAAGGACTAGCGGGAGTCTCGGCAATGAGCAGTTCTTC.

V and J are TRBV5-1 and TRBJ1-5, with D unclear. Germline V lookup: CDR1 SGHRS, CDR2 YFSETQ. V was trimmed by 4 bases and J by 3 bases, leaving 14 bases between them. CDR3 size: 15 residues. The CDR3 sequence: CASSPTDPDNQPQHF. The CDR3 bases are TGCGCCAGCAGCCCGACTGATCCGGACAATCAGCCCCAGCATTTT.